One sample yielded the 6 T cell receptor beta chains listed below, sequenced in a study of cytomegalovirus exposure and HLA in healthy donors. The PCR ran on 60 Vbeta and 13 Jbeta primers. Generated by immunoSEQ multiplex PCR, the TCRdb table keeps only in-frame clones and is missing some. The repertoire holds some 190,000 clones, with 79% as singletons. The sample comprised PBMCs. Receptors were obtained from a woman in her late teens or twenties in good health and CMV-seronegative.

The J gene is TRBJ1-1, the V gene TRBV6-1; D gene unclear. V was shortened by 6 bases and J by 6 bases, with 17 bases between the two germline ends. This CDR3 is 14 amino acids long. Germline V gene sequence: CDR1 MNHNS, CDR2 SASEGT. The CDR3 DNA reads TGTGCCAGCAGCTCCTGGAATCGCGGCCCTGAAGCTTTCTTT. Encoded protein: CASSSWNRGPEAFF.

The J gene is TRBJ2-7, the V gene TRBV27, with TRBD2 identical over 7 bases. With V trimmed by 6 bases and J by 0 bases, 2 bases remained unmatched. The CDR3 extends over 13 amino acids. In germline, CDR1 is MNHEY, CDR2 SMNVEV (reference sequence). This chain's CDR3 is CASSIAGSYEQYF. CDR3 DNA sequence: TGTGCCAGCAGCATAGCGGGCTCCTACGAGCAGTACTTC.

This clone was seen just once. This chain connects TRBV6-5 to TRBJ2-5, with unresolved D. The CDR3 has 13 amino acids. Germline V gene lookup returns CDR1 MNHEY and CDR2 SVGAGI. Between the trimmed V and J ends, which lost 7 bases and 3 bases, there was a span of 12 bases. The CDR3 loop is CASNTPAEETQYF. The CDR3 DNA reads as TGTGCCAGCAATACGCCGGCGGAAGAGACCCAGTACTTC.

This clone was picked up one time. The chain combines TRBV7-3 with TRBJ2-1; 8 nucleotides agree with TRBD2. CDR1 is SGHTA and CDR2 is FQGTGA in the germline V gene. The length of the CDR3 is 17 residues. The trim removed 5 bases at V and 5 bases at J, leaving 14 bases unmatched. The DNA of the CDR3 is TGTGCCAGCAGCCCTGCGGCTAGCGGGCCCTTCCACAATGAGCAGTTCTTC. Amino acid sequence: CASSPAASGPFHNEQFF.

J is TRBJ1-6 and V is TRBV11-3; no reliable D call. V shed 0 bases and J shed 0 bases, with 6 bases lying between them. The CDR3 contains 16 residues. From germline, CDR1 is SGHNT and CDR2 YENEEA. CDR3 nucleotide sequence: TGTGCCAGCAGCTTAGAGGGGAGCTCCTATAATTCACCCCTCCACTTT. Its translation is CASSLEGSSYNSPLHF.

V and J are TRBV10-1 and TRBJ2-7; TRBD2 matches 9 bases. J lost 7 bases, V lost 1 base, and 8 bases had no gene match. Germline assignment: CDR1 WNHNN and CDR2 SYGVQD (reference sequence). This CDR3 has 15 residues. The CDR3 loop reads CASSEFAGGPDEQYF. The CDR3 bases are TGCGCCAGCAGTGAGTTTGCGGGAGGGCCTGATGAGCAGTACTTC.